The rows below give T cell receptor beta chains drawn from one sample of a study of blood T cell repertoires in COVID-19. Produced via immunoSEQ multiplex PCR; TCRdb's table is partial and in-frame only. The top ten clones hold less than 6.5% of a sample with approximately 190,000 clones, 70% to 90% of them seen once. Sequencing was done on a sample of peripheral blood. The receptors were sampled from a woman between 65 and 79 years old with active or convalescent COVID-19. Both conserved end residues are part of each CDR3. D genes are given only for firm matches. Clone sizes are given selectively: once, few, many, or a class where the clone is expanded.

NA	TRBV5-1	TRBJ2-6	TRBD1	TGCGCCAGCAGCTTGCTTCAGGGGGCCTCTGGGGCCAACGTCCTGACTTTC	CASSLLQGASGANVLTF
NA	TRBV30	TRBJ2-7	TRBD2	TGTGCCTGGAGTGAATACGTGGGGGAGGGTGCCGAGCAGTACTTC	CAWSEYVGEGAEQYF
NA	TRBV30	TRBJ2-1	NA	TGTGCGTTAAGGGGGTTCAATGAGCAGTTCTTC	CALRGFNEQFF
NA	TRBV5-1	TRBJ2-5	NA	TGCGCCAGCAGCTTGGGACCCGGGACTGCCCAAGAGACCCAGTACTTC	CASSLGPGTAQETQYF
NA	TRBV4-1	TRBJ2-1	TRBD2	TGCGCCAGCAGCCAAGATGGGAGGGGACTAGGAAGCGAGCAGTTCTTC	CASSQDGRGLGSEQFF
NA	TRBV2	TRBJ2-5	NA	TGTGCCATAAAACAGGGTTGGGCAGAGACCCAGTACTTC	CAIKQGWAETQYF
once	TRBV3-1/TRBV3-2	TRBJ2-6	NA	TGTGCCAGCAGCCAAGACCCACTTGGGGCCAACGTCCTGACTTTC	CASSQDPLGANVLTF
NA	TRBV11-2	TRBJ2-7	NA	TGTGCCAGCAGAATTCCGGGTAGCTCCTACGAGCAGTACTTC	CASRIPGSSYEQYF
NA	TRBV5-1	TRBJ2-3	NA	TGCGCCAGCAGCTTGGGACAGCGCACAGATACGCAGTATTTT	CASSLGQRTDTQYF
NA	TRBV9	TRBJ1-2	TRBD1	TGTGCCAGCAGCGTAGATGGGACAGGAGGCTACACCTTC	CASSVDGTGGYTF
NA	TRBV15	TRBJ1-2	TRBD1	TGTGCCACCAGCAGAAACAGGGGTTTTGGCTACACCTTC	CATSRNRGFGYTF
NA	TRBV14	TRBJ2-5	NA	TGTGCCAGCAGCCAAGATCGCGGGACAGCACAAGAGACCCAGTACTTC	CASSQDRGTAQETQYF
NA	TRBV29-1	TRBJ2-3	TRBD1	TGCAGCGCCCAAGGGACAGATAATCGGTTAGATACGCAGTATTTT	CSAQGTDNRLDTQYF
NA	TRBV1	TRBJ1-1	NA	TGCACCAGCAGCCAACCCACAGGGGACAGAACTGAAGCTTTCTTT	CTSSQPTGDRTEAFF
few	TRBV9	TRBJ2-7	NA	TGTGCCAGCAGCGTAACTTCGGGAGTGCGCGAGCAGTACTTC	CASSVTSGVREQYF
NA	TRBV10-2	TRBJ2-7	NA	TGCGCCAGCACCGCAAGTACTAGCCACTACAGCTCCTACGAGCAGTACTTC	CASTASTSHYSSYEQYF
once	TRBV5-4	TRBJ2-1	NA	TGTGCCAGCAGCCCTCGGCGGGCGCTCTACAATGAGCAGTTCTTC	CASSPRRALYNEQFF
NA	TRBV11-2	TRBJ2-1	TRBD1	TGTGCCAGCAGCCCCCGACAGGGGTCGGATGAGCAGTTCTTC	CASSPRQGSDEQFF
once	TRBV5-1	TRBJ1-6	NA	TGCGCCAGCAGCTACGACAGTAATTCACCCCTCCACTTT	CASSYDSNSPLHF
NA	TRBV5-1	TRBJ2-5	TRBD2	TGCGCCAGCACCAGGGGACTAGCGGGACAAGAGACCCAGTACTTC	CASTRGLAGQETQYF
once	TRBV30	TRBJ2-1	TRBD2	TGTGCCTGGAGTAGCACCGGGACTAGGAGCCTCTTC	CAWSSTGTRSLF
NA	TRBV18	TRBJ2-2	NA	TGTGCCAGCTCATCCCAGGGGAGCACCGGGGAGCTGTTTTTT	CASSSQGSTGELFF
few	TRBV3-1/TRBV3-2	TRBJ2-1	TRBD2	TGTGCCAGCAGCCTTACGACCTTAGCGGGAGGTTCCTACAATGAGCAGTTCTTC	CASSLTTLAGGSYNEQFF
NA	TRBV6-5	TRBJ2-1	NA	TGTGCCAGCAGTACCCACGGTTACAATGAGCAGTTCTTC	CASSTHGYNEQFF
NA	TRBV5-1	TRBJ2-5	NA	TGCGCCAGCAGCTTGGACAGGGTTGAGGTGACCCAGTACTTC	CASSLDRVEVTQYF
NA	TRBV3-1/TRBV3-2	TRBJ2-3	TRBD2	TGTGCCAGCAGCCAAGACGAGACTAGCGGACTACTAAGCACAGATACGCAGTATTTT	CASSQDETSGLLSTDTQYF
NA	TRBV9	TRBJ2-2	NA	TGTGCCAGCAGCGGCGGGACAGTGTACACCGGGGAGCTGTTTTTT	CASSGGTVYTGELFF
NA	TRBV7-6	TRBJ2-5	NA	TGTGCCAGCAGCATAAAAGAGACCCAGTACTTC	CASSIKETQYF
NA	TRBV15	TRBJ1-3	TRBD1	TGTGCCACCAGCGGAAGGGACGACAGGGCTGGAAACACCATATATTTT	CATSGRDDRAGNTIYF
once	TRBV3-1/TRBV3-2	TRBJ1-2	NA	TGTGCCAGCAGCTTACATCCGATAGCGGCGACAGCTAACTATGGCTACACCTTC	CASSLHPIAATANYGYTF
NA	TRBV6-5	TRBJ1-2	NA	TGTGCCAGCAGTTACTCGACCGGGGGTGGTGGCTACACCTTC	CASSYSTGGGGYTF
once	TRBV9	TRBJ2-1	TRBD2	TGTGCCAGCAGCGTAGGGACTAGCGGGAGGGCCCGTGGTGAGCAGTTCTTC	CASSVGTSGRARGEQFF
NA	TRBV14	TRBJ2-1	TRBD1	TGTGCCAGCAGCACCCGGACAGGGATTGACAATGAGCAGTTCTTC	CASSTRTGIDNEQFF
NA	TRBV27	TRBJ2-1	NA	TGTGCCAGCGCGCCCCGGCGGGGCTACTCCAATGAGCAGTTCTTC	CASAPRRGYSNEQFF
NA	TRBV2	TRBJ1-5	NA	TGTGCCAGCAGTCGCGACACATGGAGCAATCAGCCCCAGCATTTT	CASSRDTWSNQPQHF
NA	TRBV28	TRBJ1-2	NA	TGTGCCAGCAGTATCAACCCGAGTAGTAGCTACACCTTC	CASSINPSSSYTF
NA	TRBV5-1	TRBJ2-5	TRBD1	TGCGCCAGCAGCCGGGGACAGGGCTATCAAGAGACCCAGTACTTC	CASSRGQGYQETQYF
NA	TRBV2	TRBJ2-6	NA	TGTGCCAGCACATCACAGGGATCTGTCTCCGGGGCCAACGTCCTGACTTTC	CASTSQGSVSGANVLTF
once	TRBV7-2	TRBJ2-7	TRBD1	TGTGCCAGCAGCTTAGGATTGAGGACAGGGACCTTCTGGACCTACGAGCAGTACTTC	CASSLGLRTGTFWTYEQYF
NA	TRBV18	TRBJ2-3	TRBD2	TGTGCCAGCTCACCACGGACTAGCGGGGCGTACGGAGATACGCAGTATTTT	CASSPRTSGAYGDTQYF
NA	TRBV18	TRBJ1-2	TRBD1	TGTGCCAGCTCACCGGGACAGGGGTCTAACTATGGCTACACCTTC	CASSPGQGSNYGYTF
once	TRBV11-2	TRBJ2-3	NA	TGTGCCAGCAGCGTAAGGGGGGGTAGCACAGATACGCAGTATTTT	CASSVRGGSTDTQYF
NA	TRBV2	TRBJ2-2	TRBD2	TGTGCCAGCAGTGACGGGACTAGGCATGGCGGGGAGCTGTTTTTT	CASSDGTRHGGELFF
few	TRBV15	TRBJ2-7	TRBD1	TGTGCCACCAGCAGTAACAGGGGCGGCTACGAGCAGTACTTC	CATSSNRGGYEQYF
NA	TRBV12-3/TRBV12-4	TRBJ1-1	TRBD1	TGTGCCAGCAGTTTTCGGGGACAGGGGGCTTTCTTT	CASSFRGQGAFF
once	TRBV29-1	TRBJ2-3	TRBD2	TGCAGCGGCCGAGGACTAGCGGGAGTTACAGATACGCAGTATTTT	CSGRGLAGVTDTQYF
NA	TRBV5-1	TRBJ2-7	NA	TGCGCCAGCAGCTTGGTTGGAGTTACCTACGAGCAGTACTTC	CASSLVGVTYEQYF
NA	TRBV10-3	TRBJ2-3	NA	TGTGCCATCAGTGCCAGGCTCGAGGATACGCAGTATTTT	CAISARLEDTQYF
NA	TRBV9	TRBJ2-5	NA	TGTGCCGGCCAGGGGGAGACCCAGTACTTC	CAGQGETQYF
NA	TRBV3-1/TRBV3-2	TRBJ2-1	TRBD2	TGTGCCAGCAGCCTTACTAGCGGGAGTTACGAGCAGTTCTTC	CASSLTSGSYEQFF
few	TRBV28	TRBJ2-7	TRBD1	TGTGCCAGCAGTTTGGAAGGGGGCGTGAAGTCCTACGAGCAGTACTTC	CASSLEGGVKSYEQYF
NA	TRBV6-6	TRBJ1-5	NA	TGTGCCAGCAGTTATTCGGGGGAGCCCCAGCATTTT	CASSYSGEPQHF
NA	TRBV5-1	TRBJ2-1	TRBD1	TGCGCCAGCAGCCTCCCCGGGACAGGGGGGATAGATGAGCAGTTCTTC	CASSLPGTGGIDEQFF
NA	TRBV3-1/TRBV3-2	TRBJ2-7	NA	TGTGCCAGCAGCCAGAGGAGCGGCCTTCTCTCCTACGAGCAGTACTTC	CASSQRSGLLSYEQYF
NA	TRBV6-1	TRBJ2-3	NA	TGTGCCAGCAGTGAACCGGGACTTGGCACAGATACGCAGTATTTT	CASSEPGLGTDTQYF
NA	TRBV30	TRBJ1-1	NA	TGTGCCTACAGACAGGCCATGAACACTGAAGCTTTCTTT	CAYRQAMNTEAFF
NA	TRBV7-9	TRBJ2-7	NA	TGTGCCAGCAGCCCTGGCCCCAGGGAATTAGACGAGCAGTACTTC	CASSPGPRELDEQYF
NA	TRBV6-1	TRBJ1-2	NA	TGTGCCAGCAGTGAATTCGATGGCTACACCTTC	CASSEFDGYTF
NA	TRBV29-1	TRBJ2-1	TRBD2	TGCAGCGTTTCCCCGGGACTAGCGGGAGTTGAGCAGTTCTTC	CSVSPGLAGVEQFF
NA	TRBV13	TRBJ1-6	TRBD1	TGTGCCAGCAGCTCCAGGACAGGCGAAACCTATAATTCACCCCTCCACTTT	CASSSRTGETYNSPLHF